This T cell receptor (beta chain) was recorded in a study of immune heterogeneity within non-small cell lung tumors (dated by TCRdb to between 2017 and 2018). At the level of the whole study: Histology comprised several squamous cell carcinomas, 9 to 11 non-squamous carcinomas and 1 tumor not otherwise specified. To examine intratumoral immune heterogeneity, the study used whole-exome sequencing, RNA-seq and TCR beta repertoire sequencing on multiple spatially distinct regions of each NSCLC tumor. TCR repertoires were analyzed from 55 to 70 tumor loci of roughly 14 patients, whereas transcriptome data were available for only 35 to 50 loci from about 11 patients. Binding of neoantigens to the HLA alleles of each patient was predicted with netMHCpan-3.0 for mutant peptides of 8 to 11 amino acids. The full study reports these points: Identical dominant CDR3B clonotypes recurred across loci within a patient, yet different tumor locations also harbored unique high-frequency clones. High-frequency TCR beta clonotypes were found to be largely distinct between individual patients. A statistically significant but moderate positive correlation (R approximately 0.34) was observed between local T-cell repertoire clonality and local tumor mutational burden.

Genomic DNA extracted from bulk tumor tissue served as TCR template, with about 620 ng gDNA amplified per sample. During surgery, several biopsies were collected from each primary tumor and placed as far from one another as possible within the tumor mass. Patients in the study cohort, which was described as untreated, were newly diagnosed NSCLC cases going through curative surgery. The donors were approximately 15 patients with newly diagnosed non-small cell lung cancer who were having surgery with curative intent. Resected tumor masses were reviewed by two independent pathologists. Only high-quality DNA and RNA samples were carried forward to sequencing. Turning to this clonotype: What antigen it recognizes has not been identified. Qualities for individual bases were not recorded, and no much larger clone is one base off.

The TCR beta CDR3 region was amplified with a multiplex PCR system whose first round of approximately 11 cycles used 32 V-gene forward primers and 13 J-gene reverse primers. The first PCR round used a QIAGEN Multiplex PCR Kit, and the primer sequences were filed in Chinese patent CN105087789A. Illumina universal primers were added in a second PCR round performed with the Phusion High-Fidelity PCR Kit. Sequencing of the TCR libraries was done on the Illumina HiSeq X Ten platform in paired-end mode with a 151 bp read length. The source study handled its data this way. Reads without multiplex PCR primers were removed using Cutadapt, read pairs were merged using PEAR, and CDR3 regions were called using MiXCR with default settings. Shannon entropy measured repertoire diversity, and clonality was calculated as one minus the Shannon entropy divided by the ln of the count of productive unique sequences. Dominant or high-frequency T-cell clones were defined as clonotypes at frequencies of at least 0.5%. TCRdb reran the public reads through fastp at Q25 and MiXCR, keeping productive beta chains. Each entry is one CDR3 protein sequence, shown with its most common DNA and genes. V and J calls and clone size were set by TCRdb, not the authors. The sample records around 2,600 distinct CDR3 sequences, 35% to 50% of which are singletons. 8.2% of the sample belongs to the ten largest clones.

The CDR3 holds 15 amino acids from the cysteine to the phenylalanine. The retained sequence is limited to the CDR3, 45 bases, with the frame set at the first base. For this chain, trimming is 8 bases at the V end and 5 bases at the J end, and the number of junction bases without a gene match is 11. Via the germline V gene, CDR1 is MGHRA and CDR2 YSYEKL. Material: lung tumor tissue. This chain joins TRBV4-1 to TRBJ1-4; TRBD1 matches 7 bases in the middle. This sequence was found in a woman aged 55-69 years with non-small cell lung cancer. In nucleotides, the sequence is TGCGCCAGCCAGGAAGGGGGCTTCGGAAATGAAAAACTGTTTTTT. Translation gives CASQEGGFGNEKLFF.